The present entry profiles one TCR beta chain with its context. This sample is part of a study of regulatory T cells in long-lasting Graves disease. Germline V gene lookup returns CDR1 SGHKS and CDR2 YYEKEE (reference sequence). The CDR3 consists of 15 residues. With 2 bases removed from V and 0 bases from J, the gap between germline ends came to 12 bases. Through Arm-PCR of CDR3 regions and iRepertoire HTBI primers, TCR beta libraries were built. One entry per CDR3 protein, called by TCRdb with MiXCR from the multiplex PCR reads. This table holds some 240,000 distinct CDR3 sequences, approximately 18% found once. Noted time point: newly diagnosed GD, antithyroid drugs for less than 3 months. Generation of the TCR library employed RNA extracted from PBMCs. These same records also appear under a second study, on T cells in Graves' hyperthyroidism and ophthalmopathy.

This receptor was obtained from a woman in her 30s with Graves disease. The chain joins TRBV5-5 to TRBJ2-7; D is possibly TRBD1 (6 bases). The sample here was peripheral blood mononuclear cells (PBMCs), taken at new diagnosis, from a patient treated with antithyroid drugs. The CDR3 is CASSFDRSSSYEQYF. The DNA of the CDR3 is TGTGCCAGCAGCTTCGACAGGTCCAGCTCCTACGAGCAGTACTTC.